This paragraph covers one TCR beta chain sequence. TCRdb analysed the 5' RACE reads with MiXCR anew, one entry per CDR3 protein. This sample yields about 250,000 distinct CDR3 sequences, of which 15% to 20% are seen a single time; around 23% belongs to the top ten. These data are taken from a study of T-cell memory formation after mild COVID-19. V lost 5 bases and J 7 bases, leaving 9 bases between the germline ends. This CDR3 is built from 13 residues. The J gene is TRBJ1-6, the V gene TRBV12-3 or TRBV12-4, with a weak D call TRBD1 (5 bases). The sequence was obtained from a man aged 18 to 35 who had mild COVID-19 (a few samples of this study predate the infection). Cell type and time point are not known. Sequencing was performed on PBMCs or a T cell subset sorted from them (not recorded which). The CDR3 loop is CASSPGRNSPLHF. The CDR3 DNA follows: TGTGCCAGCAGTCCAGGGAGGAATTCACCCCTCCACTTT.